Presented here are 7 T cell receptor beta chains from one specimen sequenced in a study of neurological immune-mediated disorders. TCRdb ran MiXCR on the 5' RACE reads and lists one entry per CDR3 protein. Of tens of thousands of distinct CDR3 sequences in the sample, over 3.5% were seen once. The sample taken for sequencing was PBMCs. These receptors were obtained from a man aged 55 to 70 with multiple sclerosis.

This clonotype was seen repeatedly, ten times or more. This chain joins TRBV15 and TRBJ2-3, with TRBD2 identical over 7 bases. With 3 bases clipped from V and 4 bases from J, the junction kept 7 bases outside the gene matches. CDR1 LNHNV and CDR2 YYDKDF come from the germline V gene (reference sequence). This CDR3 is 15 amino acids long. DNA for the CDR3: TGTGCCACCAGCAGTGGAGGGAGCGGGGCAGATACGCAGTATTTT. Protein sequence: CATSSGGSGADTQYF.

The chain couples TRBV2 to TRBJ1-6; possibly TRBD1 for D (5 bases). The CDR3 covers 14 residues. Germline assignment: CDR1 SNHLY and CDR2 FYNNEI. The V gene lost 7 bases and the J gene lost 8 bases, with 15 bases spanning the gap. For the CDR3, the DNA is TGTGCCAGCAAAGGGGACGTGACTGATTCACCCCTCCACTTT. It specifies CASKGDVTDSPLHF. Full variable domain (remainder filled in from reference TRBV2 and TRBJ1-6): EPEVTQTPSHQVTQMGQEVILRCVPISNHLYFYWYRQILGQKVEFLVSFYNNEISEKSEIFDDQFSVERPDGSNFTLKIRSTKLEDSAMYFCASKGDVTDSPLHFGNGTRLTVT.

The sample holds many counts of this clonotype. The V call is TRBV7-2, the J call TRBJ2-3; D may be TRBD1 or TRBD2 (7 bases each). The CDR3 sequence is 14 residues long. Trimming cost V 1 base and J 7 bases, with 12 bases left between them. Per germline, CDR1 SGHTA and CDR2 FQGNSA. The CDR3 bases are TGTGCCAGCAGCTTAGGACAGGGAGGGAATACGCAGTATTTT. Translating gives CASSLGQGGNTQYF.

This clonotype was recorded many times. The CDR3 reads CASSSGLAGAKNIQYF. The CDR3 DNA reads as TGTGCCAGCAGCTCCGGACTAGCGGGTGCCAAAAACATTCAGTACTTC. The chain combines TRBV7-2 with TRBJ2-4, with 11 positions matching TRBD2. The CDR3 covers 16 residues. V lost 4 bases to trimming and J lost 1 base; unmatched junction nucleotides: 3. Germline V gene data show CDR1 as SGHTA and CDR2 as FQGNSA.

This clonotype came up many times. The gene calls are TRBV4-2 and TRBJ2-7; no reliable D call. Trimming cost V 0 bases and J 2 bases, with 11 bases left between them. The germline gives CDR1 LGHNA, CDR2 YNFKEQ. The CDR3 totals 15 residues. CDR3 loop: CASSQDASSPYEQYF. CDR3 bases: TGTGCCAGCAGCCAAGACGCGTCCTCCCCCTACGAGCAGTACTTC.

This clonotype was found many times. The rearrangement links TRBV5-1 to TRBJ1-2, with D maybe TRBD1 (5 bases). Germline V CDR1 and CDR2: SGHRS, YFSETQ. V lost 7 bases, J lost 3 bases, and 13 bases lay in between. CDR3 length: 13 amino acids. The CDR3 region is CASAWGLDYGYTF. CDR3 nucleotide sequence: TGCGCCAGCGCCTGGGGACTGGACTATGGCTACACCTTC.

This clonotype appeared a single time. The rearrangement links TRBV10-3 to TRBJ2-7; 14 bases are a match to TRBD2. Germline CDR1 and CDR2: ENHRY and SYGVKD. J was trimmed by 0 bases and V by 11 bases; bases with no gene match: 6. This CDR3 is 15 amino acids long. The CDR3 DNA reads as TGTGCCTCCACAGGGACTAGCGGGAGCTCCTACGAGCAGTACTTC. Encoded protein: CASTGTSGSSYEQYF.